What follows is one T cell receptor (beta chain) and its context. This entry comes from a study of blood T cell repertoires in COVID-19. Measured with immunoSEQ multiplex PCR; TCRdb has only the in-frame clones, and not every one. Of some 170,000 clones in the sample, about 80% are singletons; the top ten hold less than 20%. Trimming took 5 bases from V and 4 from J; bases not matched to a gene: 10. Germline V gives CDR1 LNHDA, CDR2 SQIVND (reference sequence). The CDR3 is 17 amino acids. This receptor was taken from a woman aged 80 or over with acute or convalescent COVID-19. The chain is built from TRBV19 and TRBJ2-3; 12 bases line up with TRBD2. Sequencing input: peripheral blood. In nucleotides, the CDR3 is TGTGCCAGTAGTTTCACGGCGACTAGCGGGAGTGCAGATACGCAGTATTTT. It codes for CASSFTATSGSADTQYF.